A selection of T cell receptor beta chains follows, all from one sample in a study of blood T cell repertoires in COVID-19. The method was immunoSEQ multiplex PCR; TCRdb's version includes in-frame clones alone and lacks a portion of them. This table has about 150,000 clones, about 79% appearing once. Sequencing input: peripheral blood. These receptor sequences come from a woman between 50 and 59 years old with acute or convalescent COVID-19. Each CDR3 is given with its conserved first and last residue. D genes are given only for firm matches. Not every row has a clone size; where given, it reads once, few, many or a size class.

d_call,v_call,j_call,clone_size,cdr3_nt,cdr3_aa
.,TRBV2,TRBJ1-4,.,TGTGCCAGCAGCGTTGCAACTAATGAAAAACTGTTTTTT,CASSVATNEKLFF
.,TRBV6-1,TRBJ1-1,.,TGTGCCAGCAGTGAACAGGGGCTCTATGAAGCTTTCTTT,CASSEQGLYEAFF
.,TRBV9,TRBJ1-3,.,TGTGCCAGCAGCGTGGAGAGACTTACTGTGGGAAACACCATATATTTT,CASSVERLTVGNTIYF
.,TRBV6-6,TRBJ2-1,once,TGTGCCAGCAGTTACAGGGAGTCCTACAATGAGCAGTTCTTC,CASSYRESYNEQFF
.,TRBV11-2,TRBJ2-3,.,TGTGCCAGCAGCTTAGGGAGCGGGCTAAGCACAGATACGCAGTATTTT,CASSLGSGLSTDTQYF
.,TRBV29-1,TRBJ1-3,.,TGCAGCGTTGAACAGGGAAACACCATATATTTT,CSVEQGNTIYF
.,TRBV4-3,TRBJ1-4,.,TGCGCCAGCAGCCAAGAGACCATCCAACGGGCAACTAATGAAAAACTGTTTTTT,CASSQETIQRATNEKLFF
TRBD1,TRBV7-2,TRBJ1-5,.,TGTGCCAGCAGCTTATTTCCCAAAGGCAGGACAGGGGATCAGCCCCAGCATTTT,CASSLFPKGRTGDQPQHF
TRBD1,TRBV25-1,TRBJ2-7,few,TGTGCCAGCAGTGACTCCGGGACAGGGGGCTACGAGCAGTACTTC,CASSDSGTGGYEQYF
TRBD2,TRBV5-1,TRBJ2-7,.,TGCGCCTGCCAGCGGCTAGCGGGGGGTTCCTACGAGCAGTACTTC,CACQRLAGGSYEQYF
.,TRBV4-3,TRBJ2-3,.,TGCGCCAGCAGCCAACCCGCATCCAGTACGCAGTATTTT,CASSQPASSTQYF